This T cell receptor beta chain comes out of a study of OX40 agonist ivuxolimab in advanced cancers. For the study at large: Antecedent anti-PD-1, anti-PD-L1 or anti-CTLA-4 therapy was permissible, with roughly 40% having received some. Three patients responded partially, comprising one with hepatocellular carcinoma and two with cutaneous melanoma. Study-wide points: Within 6 weeks, CD4+ and CD8+ blood T cells expanded clonally at 0.1 to 3.0 mg/kg.

Blood draws occurred at baseline, cycle 4 day 1, and cycle 7 day 1. Assay used: immunoSEQ multiplex PCR; TCRdb lists only in-frame clones, some missing. This table holds about 22,000 clones, approximately 80% found once. CDR3 length: 15 amino acids. From germline, CDR1 is LGHNA and CDR2 YNFKEQ. V was cut by 0 bases and J by 4 bases, with 9 bases left in between. Regarding this clone: Its antigen is as yet unknown.

This sample comprised CD4+ or CD8+ T cells sorted from blood, obtained in a trial of the OX40 agonist ivuxolimab. This chain connects TRBV4-2 to TRBJ1-4; D is ambiguous. This receptor was obtained from an adult with an advanced solid tumor such as melanoma, head and neck, liver or kidney cancer. CDR3 sequence reads: CASSQEEGINEKLFF. The CDR3 DNA reads as TGTGCCAGCAGCCAAGAGGAAGGGATTAATGAAAAACTGTTTTTT.